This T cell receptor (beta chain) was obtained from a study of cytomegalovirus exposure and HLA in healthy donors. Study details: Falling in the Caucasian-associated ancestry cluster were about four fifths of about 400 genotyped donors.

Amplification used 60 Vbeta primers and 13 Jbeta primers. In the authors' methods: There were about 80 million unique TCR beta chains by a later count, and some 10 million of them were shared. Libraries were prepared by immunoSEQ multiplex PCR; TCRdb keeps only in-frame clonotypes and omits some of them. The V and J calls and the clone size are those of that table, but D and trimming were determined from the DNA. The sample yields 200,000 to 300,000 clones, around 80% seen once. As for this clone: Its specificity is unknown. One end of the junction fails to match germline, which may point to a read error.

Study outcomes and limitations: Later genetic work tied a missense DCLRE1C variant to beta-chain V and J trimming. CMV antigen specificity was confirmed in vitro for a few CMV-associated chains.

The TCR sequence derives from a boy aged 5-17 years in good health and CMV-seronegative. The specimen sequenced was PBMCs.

CDR3 DNA sequence: TGTTCCAGCCGCGGGACAGGTTATGGCTACACCTTC. This encodes CSSRGTGYGYTF. The chain uses TRBV7-9 and TRBJ1-2; 8 nucleotides line up with TRBD1. CDR1 is SEHNR and CDR2 is FQNEAQ in the germline V gene (reference sequence). This CDR3 is 12 amino acids long.